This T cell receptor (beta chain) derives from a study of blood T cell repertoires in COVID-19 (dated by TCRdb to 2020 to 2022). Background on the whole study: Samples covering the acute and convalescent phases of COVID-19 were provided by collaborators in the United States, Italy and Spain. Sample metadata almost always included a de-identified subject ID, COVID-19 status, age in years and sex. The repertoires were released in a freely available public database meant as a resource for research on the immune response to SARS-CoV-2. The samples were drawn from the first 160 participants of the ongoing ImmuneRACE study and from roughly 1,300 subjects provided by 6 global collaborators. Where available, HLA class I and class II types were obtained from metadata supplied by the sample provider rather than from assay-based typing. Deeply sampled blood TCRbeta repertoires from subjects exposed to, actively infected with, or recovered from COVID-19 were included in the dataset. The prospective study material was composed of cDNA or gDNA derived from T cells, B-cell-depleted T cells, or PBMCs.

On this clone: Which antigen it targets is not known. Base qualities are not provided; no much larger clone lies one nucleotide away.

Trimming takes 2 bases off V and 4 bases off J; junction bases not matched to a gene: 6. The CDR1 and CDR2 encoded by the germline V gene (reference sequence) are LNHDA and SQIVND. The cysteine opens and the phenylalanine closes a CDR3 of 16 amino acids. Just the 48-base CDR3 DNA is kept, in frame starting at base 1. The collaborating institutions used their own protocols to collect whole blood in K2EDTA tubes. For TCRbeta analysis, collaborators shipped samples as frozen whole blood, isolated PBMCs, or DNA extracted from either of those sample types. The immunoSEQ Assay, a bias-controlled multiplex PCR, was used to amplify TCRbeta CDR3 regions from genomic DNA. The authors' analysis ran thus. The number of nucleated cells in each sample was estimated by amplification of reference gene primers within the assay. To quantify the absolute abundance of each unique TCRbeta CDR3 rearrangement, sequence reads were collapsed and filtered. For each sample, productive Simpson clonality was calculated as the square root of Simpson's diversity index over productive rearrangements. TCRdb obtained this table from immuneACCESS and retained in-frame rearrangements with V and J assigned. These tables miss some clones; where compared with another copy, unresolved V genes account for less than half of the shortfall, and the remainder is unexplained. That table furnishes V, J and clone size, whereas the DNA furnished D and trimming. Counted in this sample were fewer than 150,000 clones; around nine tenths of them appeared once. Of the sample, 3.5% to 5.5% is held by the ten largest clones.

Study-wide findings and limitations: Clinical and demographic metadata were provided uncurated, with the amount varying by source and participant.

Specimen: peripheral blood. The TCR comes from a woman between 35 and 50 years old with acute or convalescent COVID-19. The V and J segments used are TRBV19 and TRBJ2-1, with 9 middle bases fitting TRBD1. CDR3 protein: CASSITTGGAYNEQFF. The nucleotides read TGTGCCAGTAGTATAACTACAGGGGGCGCGTACAATGAGCAGTTCTTC.